Listed here are 16 T cell receptor beta chains from one sample, sequenced in a study of molecular identifiers for immune sequencing clone quantification (dated by TCRdb to the late 2010s). Library generation was performed with PCR. For sequencing, a NextSeq 500 was employed. TCRdb reworked the public reads: Q25 trimming with fastp, MiXCR clone assembly, productive beta chains retained. One record per CDR3 amino acid sequence lists the most common genes and DNA. The sample table lists around 470,000 distinct CDR3 sequences, about a quarter of them with a count of one. The leading ten clones occupy around 0.76% of the sample. The specimen was naive CD8+ T cells from blood, with Jurkat cell RNA spiked in. The cell subset or site label here, explained by the study, means: FACS-sorted CD8+CD4-CCR7+CD45RA+ naive T cells. These receptors came from a human donor in good health. Some libraries in this study had Jurkat cell RNA spiked in.

In its sample, this clonotype was seen a few times. The junction shows a germline mismatch at one end, possibly a read error. This sequence joins TRBV7-9 and TRBJ2-5; possibly TRBD2 for D (6 bases). This CDR3 region has 13 residues. Per germline, CDR1 SEHNR and CDR2 FQNEAQ (reference sequence). The CDR3 DNA is TGTGCCAGTAGCGGAGTAGTCCAAGAGACCCGGTACTTC. Encoded protein: CASSGVVQETRYF.

This clonotype was detected a few times. This chain links TRBV27 with TRBJ2-5; D is unclear. V lost 8 bases and J 9 bases, leaving 16 bases between the germline ends. Germline V gives CDR1 MNHEY, CDR2 SMNVEV (reference sequence). This CDR3 spans 12 amino acids. The CDR3 DNA reads TGTGCCAGCGGCCCCACCGCAGGAGCCCAGTACTTC. Encoded protein: CASGPTAGAQYF.

The chain is built from TRBV4-3 and TRBJ2-7; the D gene is possibly TRBD2 (7 bases). The V end was cut by 0 bases, the J end by 4 bases, with 13 bases between. The CDR3 extends over 15 amino acids. The germline V gene encodes CDR1 LGHNA and CDR2 YSLEER. The CDR3 protein is CASSQERGPRYEQYF. The DNA of the CDR3 is TGCGCCAGCAGCCAAGAGCGGGGGCCTCGGTACGAGCAGTACTTC.

Many counts were recorded for this clonotype. This sequence joins TRBV12-3 or TRBV12-4 and TRBJ1-1, with D perhaps matching TRBD1 (6 bases). The CDR3 has 15 amino acids. The V end was cut by 6 bases, the J end by 11 bases, with 25 bases between. The chain's CDR3 is CASRTTQGYGGSAFF. CDR3 nucleotide sequence: TGTGCCAGCAGAACTACGCAGGGGTACGGGGGGTCGGCTTTCTTT.

This clonotype was seen just once. V gene TRBV14 combines with J gene TRBJ2-1, with 10 bases that match TRBD1. Unmatched junction bases numbered 12, after V lost 3 bases and J lost 7 bases. CDR3 size: 17 residues. The germline V gene encodes CDR1 SGHDN and CDR2 FVKESK. The chain's CDR3 is CASSQPMDRGLINEQFF. In nucleotides, the CDR3 is TGTGCCAGCAGCCAGCCCATGGACAGGGGGTTAATAAATGAGCAGTTCTTC.

This clonotype was seen at least ten times. The chain carries TRBV12-3 or TRBV12-4 and TRBJ2-3; D unresolved. The CDR3 totals 16 residues. Trimming took 3 bases from V and 1 from J, leaving 14 bases between them. CDR3: CASSFWEVGRTDTQYF. The CDR3 bases are TGTGCCAGCAGTTTTTGGGAAGTCGGCCGCACAGATACGCAGTATTTT.

The V gene is TRBV11-2, the J gene TRBJ2-1; TRBD2 aligns across 8 bases. The length of the CDR3 is 16 residues. Germline assignment: CDR1 SGHAT and CDR2 FQNNGV. After removal of 1 base from V and 3 bases from J, the junction contained 5 bases not matched to a gene. The CDR3 is CASSLVPAGDYNEQFF. As DNA, the CDR3 is TGTGCCAGCAGCTTAGTTCCAGCGGGAGACTACAATGAGCAGTTCTTC.

A note on this clonotype: One end of the junction varies from germline; a read error may be responsible. The chain is built from TRBV7-9 and TRBJ1-1, with D possibly TRBD1 on 5 matching bases. This CDR3 is built from 16 residues. Germline loops: CDR1 SEHNR, CDR2 FQNEAQ (reference sequence). CDR3 residues: CASSPRGGDSNTETFF. The CDR3 DNA is TGTGCCAGCAGCCCTCGGGGGGGGGATTCGAACACTGAAACTTTCTTT.

This clonotype was observed many times. V usage is TRBV30 and J usage is TRBJ2-3; TRBD2 is a possible D gene (6 bases). Trimming removed 3 bases at V and 4 bases at J, with 14 bases between. The germline V gene encodes CDR1 GTSNPN and CDR2 SVGIG (reference sequence). This CDR3 spans 14 amino acids. CDR3 sequence: CAWSGDSIADTQYF. CDR3 nucleotide sequence: TGTGCCTGGAGCGGGGACTCCATAGCAGATACGCAGTATTTT. The full variable domain, rest sourced from reference TRBV30 and TRBJ2-3, is SQTIHQWPATLVQPVGSPLSLECTVEGTSNPNLYWYRQAAGRGLQLLFYSVGIGQISSEVPQNLSASRPQDRQFILSSKKLLLSDSGFYLCAWSGDSIADTQYFGPGTRLTVL.

This clonotype has only a few counts. The rearrangement joins TRBV4-1 to TRBJ2-7, with TRBD1 matching 9 bases. The germline CDR1 and CDR2 sequences are MGHRA and YSYEKL. There are 17 residues in the CDR3. The V segment lost 2 bases and the J segment 4 bases; nucleotides outside the gene matches: 12. In DNA form, the CDR3 reads TGCGCCAGCAGCCAACTATTCGCGGACAGGGGCGGATACGAGCAGTACTTC. Its translation is CASSQLFADRGGYEQYF.

This clonotype has at least ten counts. The genes are TRBV12-5 and TRBJ2-5; 8 nucleotides line up with TRBD1. The junction had 9 bases not matched to a gene; V was cut back by 5 bases and J by 4 bases. The CDR3 runs to 15 residues. CDR1 is LGHNT, CDR2 FRNRAP, per germline. This CDR3 reads CASGQAGGFIETQYF. DNA for the CDR3: TGTGCTAGTGGTCAAGCAGGGGGCTTCATAGAGACCCAGTACTTC. The full variable domain, its missing parts supplied by reference TRBV12-5 and TRBJ2-5, is DARVTQTPRHKVTEMGQEVTMRCQPILGHNTVFWYRQTMMQGLELLAYFRNRAPLDDSGMPKDRFSAEMPDATLATLKIQPSEPRDSAVYFCASGQAGGFIETQYFGPGTRLLVL.

J is TRBJ1-1 and V is TRBV4-1; D is undetermined. V was clipped by 3 bases and J by 0 bases, with 11 bases between them. Germline assignment: CDR1 MGHRA and CDR2 YSYEKL. The CDR3 totals 15 residues. The CDR3 nucleotides are TGCGCCAGCAGCCAGGGTCCATCCATGAACACTGAAGCTTTCTTT. Protein product: CASSQGPSMNTEAFF.

This clonotype was counted a few times. This rearrangement joins TRBV27 to TRBJ2-2, with D perhaps matching TRBD2 (6 bases). The V and J ends lost 2 bases and 4 bases respectively, with 14 bases between them. The CDR3 runs to 16 residues. Germline-derived CDR1 and CDR2 are MNHEY and SMNVEV (reference sequence). Here the CDR3 reads CASSLDAGSVTGELFF. CDR3 DNA sequence: TGTGCCAGCAGTTTAGACGCCGGGAGCGTCACCGGGGAGCTGTTTTTT.

This clonotype showed up just a few times. CDR3 nucleotide sequence: TGCGCCAGCAGCATAAAAGGGGGAAACACCATATATTTT. It specifies CASSIKGGNTIYF. The chain recombines TRBV4-1 with TRBJ1-3, with D hard to call. The CDR3 extends over 13 amino acids. V shed 5 bases and J shed 4 bases, with 9 bases lying between them. Looked up from germline, CDR1 is MGHRA and CDR2 is YSYEKL.

This clonotype came up many times. This chain uses TRBV29-1 with TRBJ1-1; the D gene is possibly TRBD1 (5 bases). CDR1 is SQVTM and CDR2 is ANQGSEA in the germline V gene. The CDR3 is 10 residues long. CDR3 region: CSGRNTEAFF. DNA of the CDR3: TGCTCAGGGAGGAACACTGAAGCTTTCTTT. Using reference TRBV29-1 and TRBJ1-1 for the parts outside the CDR3, the full variable domain is SAVISQKPSRDICQRGTSLTIQCQVDSQVTMMFWYRQQPGQSLTLIATANQGSEATYESGFVIDKFPISRPNLTFSTLTVSNMSPEDSSIYLCSGRNTEAFFGQGTRLTVV.

The chain recombines TRBV19 with TRBJ2-3; no clear D. Germline CDR1 is LNHDA and CDR2 is SQIVND (reference sequence). The V end lost 7 bases, the J end lost 3 bases, and 17 bases lay between the germline ends. The CDR3 covers 15 residues. DNA for the CDR3: TGTGCCAGTACCGAGTGGGCCCTGAAAACAGATACGCAGTATTTT. It is translated as CASTEWALKTDTQYF.